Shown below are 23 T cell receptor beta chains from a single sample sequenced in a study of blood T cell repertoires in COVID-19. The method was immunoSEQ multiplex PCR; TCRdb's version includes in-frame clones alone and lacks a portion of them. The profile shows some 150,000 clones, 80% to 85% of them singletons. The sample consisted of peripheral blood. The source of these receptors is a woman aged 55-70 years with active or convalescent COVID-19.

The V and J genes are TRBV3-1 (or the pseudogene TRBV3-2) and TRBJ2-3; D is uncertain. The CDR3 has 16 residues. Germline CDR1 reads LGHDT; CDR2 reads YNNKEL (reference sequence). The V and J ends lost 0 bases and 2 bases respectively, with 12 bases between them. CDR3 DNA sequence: TGTGCCAGCAGCCAAGAATGGGCCAGTGCCACAGATACGCAGTATTTT. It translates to CASSQEWASATDTQYF.

In DNA, the CDR3 is TGCGCCAGCAGCTCCTCCGGACAGGAGCGAGGTTCACCCCTCCACTTT. Protein product: CASSSSGQERGSPLHF. This chain links TRBV5-1 with TRBJ1-6; 7 positions match TRBD1. V was pared by 3 bases and J by 9 bases, with 12 bases of the junction left unmatched. This CDR3 region has 16 residues. Germline V gives CDR1 SGHRS, CDR2 YFSETQ.

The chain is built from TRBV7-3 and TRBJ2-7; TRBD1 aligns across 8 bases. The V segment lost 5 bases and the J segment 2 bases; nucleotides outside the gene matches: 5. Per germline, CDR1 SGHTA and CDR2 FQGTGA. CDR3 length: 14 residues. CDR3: CASSKDRGPYEQYF. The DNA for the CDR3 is TGTGCCAGCAGCAAAGACAGGGGTCCCTACGAGCAGTACTTC.

The CDR3 nucleotides are TGTGTCAGAAGCTTTCAATCGGGAACAGGGTACGGAAACACCATATATTTT. This gives the protein CVRSFQSGTGYGNTIYF. The chain recombines TRBV7-5 with TRBJ1-3; TRBD1 is taken as the D call from the table, unchecked against the DNA. TRBV7-5 is annotated as a pseudogene. The CDR3 runs to 17 residues.

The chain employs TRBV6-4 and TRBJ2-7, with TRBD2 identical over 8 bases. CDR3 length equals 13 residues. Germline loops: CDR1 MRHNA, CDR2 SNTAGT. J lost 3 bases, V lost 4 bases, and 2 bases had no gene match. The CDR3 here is CASSGTSNYEQYV. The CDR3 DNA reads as TGTGCCAGCAGTGGGACTAGCAACTACGAGCAGTACGTC.

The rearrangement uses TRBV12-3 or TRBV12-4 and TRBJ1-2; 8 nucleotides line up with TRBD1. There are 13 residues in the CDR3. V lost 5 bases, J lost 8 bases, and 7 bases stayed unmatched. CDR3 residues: CASSQDRGSGYTF. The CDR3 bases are TGTGCCAGCAGTCAAGACAGGGGTAGCGGCTACACCTTC.

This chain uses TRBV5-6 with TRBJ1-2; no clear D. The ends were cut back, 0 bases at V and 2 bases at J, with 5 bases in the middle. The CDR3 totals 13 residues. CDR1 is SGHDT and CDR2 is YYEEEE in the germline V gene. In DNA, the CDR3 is TGTGCCAGCAGCTTGGGCCAGAACTATGGCTACACCTTC. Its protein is CASSLGQNYGYTF. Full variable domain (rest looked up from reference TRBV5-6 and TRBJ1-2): DAGVTQSPTHLIKTRGQQVTLRCSPKSGHDTVSWYQQALGQGPQFIFQYYEEEERQRGNFPDRFSGHQFPNYSSELNVNALLLGDSALYLCASSLGQNYGYTFGSGTRLTVV.

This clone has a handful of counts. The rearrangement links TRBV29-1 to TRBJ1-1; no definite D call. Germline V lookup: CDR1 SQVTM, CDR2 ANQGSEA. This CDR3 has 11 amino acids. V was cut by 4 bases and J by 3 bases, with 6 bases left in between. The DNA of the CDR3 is TGCAGCGTTGCCCTTTACACTGAAGCTTTCTTT. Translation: CSVALYTEAFF.

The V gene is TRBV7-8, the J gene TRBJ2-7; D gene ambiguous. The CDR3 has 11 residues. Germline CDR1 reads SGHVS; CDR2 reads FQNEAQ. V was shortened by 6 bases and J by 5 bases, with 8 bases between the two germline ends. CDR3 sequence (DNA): TGTGCCAGCAGGCAACAGAACGAGCAGTACTTC. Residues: CASRQQNEQYF. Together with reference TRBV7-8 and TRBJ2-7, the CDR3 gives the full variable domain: GAGVSQSPRYKVAKRGQDVALRCDPISGHVSLFWYQQALGQGPEFLTYFQNEAQLDKSGLPSDRFFAERPEGSVSTLKIQRTQQEDSAVYLCASRQQNEQYFGPGTRLTVT.

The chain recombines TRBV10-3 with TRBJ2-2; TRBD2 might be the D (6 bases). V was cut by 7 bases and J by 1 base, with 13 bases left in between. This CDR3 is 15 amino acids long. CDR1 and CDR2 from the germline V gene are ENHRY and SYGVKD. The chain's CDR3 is CAITSSSENTGELFF. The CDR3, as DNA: TGTGCCATCACCTCATCTAGCGAGAACACCGGGGAGCTGTTTTTT.

CDR3 DNA sequence: TGTGCCAGTAGTACCGTACCCGGACAGGGCTTTTACGGCTACACCTTC. It is translated as CASSTVPGQGFYGYTF. V is TRBV19 and J is TRBJ1-2; 8 bases line up with TRBD1. There are 16 residues in the CDR3. The V and J ends lost 4 bases and 8 bases, in that order; junction bases with no gene match: 15. Per germline, CDR1 LNHDA and CDR2 SQIVND (reference sequence).

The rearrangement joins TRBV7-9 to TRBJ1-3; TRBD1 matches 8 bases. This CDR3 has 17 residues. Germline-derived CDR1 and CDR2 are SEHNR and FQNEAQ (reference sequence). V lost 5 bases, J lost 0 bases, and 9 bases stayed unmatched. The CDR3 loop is CASSPTDRGGSGNTIYF. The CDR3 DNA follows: TGTGCCAGCAGCCCGACTGACAGGGGTGGCTCTGGAAACACCATATATTTT.

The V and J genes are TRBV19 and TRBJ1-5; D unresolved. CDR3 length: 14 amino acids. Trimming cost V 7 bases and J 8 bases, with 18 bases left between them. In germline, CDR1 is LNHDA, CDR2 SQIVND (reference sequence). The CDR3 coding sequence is TGTGCCAGTAAAAAGGCCTCACAGAGAGAGCCCCAGCATTTT. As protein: CASKKASQREPQHF.

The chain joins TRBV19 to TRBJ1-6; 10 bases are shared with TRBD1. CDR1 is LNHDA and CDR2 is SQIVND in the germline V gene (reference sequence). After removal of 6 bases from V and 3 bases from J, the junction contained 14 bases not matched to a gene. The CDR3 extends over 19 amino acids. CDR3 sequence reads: CASSDQAKTGGNYNSPLHF. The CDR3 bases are TGTGCCAGTAGCGACCAAGCTAAGACAGGGGGCAACTATAATTCACCCCTCCACTTT.

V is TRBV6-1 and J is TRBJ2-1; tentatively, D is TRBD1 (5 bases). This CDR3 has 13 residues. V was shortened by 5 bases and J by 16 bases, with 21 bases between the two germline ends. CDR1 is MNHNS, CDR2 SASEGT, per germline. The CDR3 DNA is TGTGCCAGCAGTCCACCCGACAGCCCTAAGACCTTCTTC. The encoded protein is CASSPPDSPKTFF.

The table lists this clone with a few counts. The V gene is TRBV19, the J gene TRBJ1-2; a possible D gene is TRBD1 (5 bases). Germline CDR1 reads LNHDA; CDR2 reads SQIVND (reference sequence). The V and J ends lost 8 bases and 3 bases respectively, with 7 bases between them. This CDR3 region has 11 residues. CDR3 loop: CASFRDYGYTF. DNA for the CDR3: TGTGCCAGTTTCAGGGACTATGGCTACACCTTC.

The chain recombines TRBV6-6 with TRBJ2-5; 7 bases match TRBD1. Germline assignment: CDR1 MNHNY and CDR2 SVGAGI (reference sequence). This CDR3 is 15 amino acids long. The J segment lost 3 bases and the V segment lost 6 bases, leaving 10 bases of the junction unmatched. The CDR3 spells CASRPQGKKKETQYF. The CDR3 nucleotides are TGTGCCAGCAGACCACAGGGGAAGAAGAAAGAGACCCAGTACTTC.

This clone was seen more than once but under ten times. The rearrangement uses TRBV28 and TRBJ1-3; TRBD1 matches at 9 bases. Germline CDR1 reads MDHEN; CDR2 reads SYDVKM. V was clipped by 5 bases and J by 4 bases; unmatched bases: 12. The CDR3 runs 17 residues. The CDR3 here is CASSAPLQGARGNTIYF. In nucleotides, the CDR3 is TGTGCCAGCAGTGCCCCCTTACAGGGGGCGCGCGGAAACACCATATATTTT.

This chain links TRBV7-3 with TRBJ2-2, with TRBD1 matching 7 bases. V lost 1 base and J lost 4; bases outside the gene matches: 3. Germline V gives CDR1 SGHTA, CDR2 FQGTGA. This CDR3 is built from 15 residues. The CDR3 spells CASSLRQGGTGELFF. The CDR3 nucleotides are TGTGCCAGCAGCTTAAGACAGGGCGGCACCGGGGAGCTGTTTTTT.

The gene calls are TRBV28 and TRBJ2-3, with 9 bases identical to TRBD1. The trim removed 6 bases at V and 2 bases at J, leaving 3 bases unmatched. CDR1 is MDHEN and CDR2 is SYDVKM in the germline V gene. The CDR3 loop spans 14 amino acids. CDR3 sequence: CASSRTGDTDTQYF. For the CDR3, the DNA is TGTGCCAGCAGCAGGACAGGGGACACAGATACGCAGTATTTT. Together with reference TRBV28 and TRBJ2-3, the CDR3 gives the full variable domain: DVKVTQSSRYLVKRTGEKVFLECVQDMDHENMFWYRQDPGLGLRLIYFSYDVKMKEKGDIPEGYSVSREKKERFSLILESASTNQTSMYLCASSRTGDTDTQYFGPGTRLTVL.

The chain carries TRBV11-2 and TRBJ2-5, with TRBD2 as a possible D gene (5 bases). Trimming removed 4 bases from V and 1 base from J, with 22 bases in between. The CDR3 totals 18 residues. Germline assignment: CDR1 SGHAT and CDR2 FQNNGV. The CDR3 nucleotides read TGTGCCAGCAGCTCCCGGGGTACTCGAATAGTCGGCCAAGAGACCCAGTACTTC. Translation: CASSSRGTRIVGQETQYF.

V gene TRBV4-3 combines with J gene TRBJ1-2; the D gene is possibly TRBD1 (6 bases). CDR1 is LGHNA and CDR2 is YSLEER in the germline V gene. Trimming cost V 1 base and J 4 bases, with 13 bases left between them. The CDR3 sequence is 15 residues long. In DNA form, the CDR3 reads TGCGCCAGCAGCCAAGGCGTCACAGGGATCTATGGCTACACCTTC. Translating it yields CASSQGVTGIYGYTF.

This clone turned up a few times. CDR3 sequence (DNA): TGTGCCAGCAGCTTAGCAGGGGAGAGGAACACTGAAGCTTTCTTT. This sequence encodes CASSLAGERNTEAFF. The genes are TRBV5-4 and TRBJ1-1; tentatively, D is TRBD1 (6 bases). The CDR3 is 15 residues long. CDR1 and CDR2 (germline): SGHNT, YYREEE (reference sequence). V was shortened by 2 bases and J by 1 base, with 12 bases between the two germline ends.